The 15 T cell receptor beta chains reported below all come from one sample, sequenced in a study of blood T cell repertoires in COVID-19. TCRdb's copy holds only in-frame clones and misses some; the assay was immunoSEQ multiplex PCR. The sample lists roughly 80,000 clones, 90% occurring once. Sequencing was performed on peripheral blood. Receptors originate from a man aged 60 to 69 with acute or convalescent COVID-19.

V usage is TRBV9 and J usage is TRBJ2-5, with 8 bases lining up with TRBD2. The trim removed 4 bases at V and 5 bases at J, leaving 10 bases unmatched. CDR1 and CDR2 from the germline V gene are SGDLS and YYNGEE. This CDR3 region has 15 residues. DNA for the CDR3: TGTGCCAGCAGCCCCGGGGGGGTGCTAGGGGAGACCCAGTACTTC. Translated, it gives CASSPGGVLGETQYF.

This chain joins TRBV19 and TRBJ1-5; 7 bases fit TRBD1. The CDR3 contains 16 residues. The trim removed 1 base at V and 3 bases at J, leaving 6 bases unmatched. Per the germline V gene, CDR1 is LNHDA and CDR2 is SQIVND (reference sequence). The CDR3 DNA is TGTGCCAGTAGTATAGTACCGGGACAGATCAATCAGCCCCAGCATTTT. Protein: CASSIVPGQINQPQHF.

CDR3 sequence (DNA): TGTGCCAGCAGTTACTCTCAGGGCGGAGCTTTCTTT. It is translated as CASSYSQGGAFF. The chain recombines TRBV6-6 with TRBJ1-1; D possibly corresponds to TRBD1 (5 bases). Trimming pared 0 bases from V and 10 bases from J, leaving 9 bases between. The CDR3 consists of 12 residues. The V gene's germline CDR1 is MNHNY and CDR2 SVGAGI (reference sequence).

The chain carries TRBV5-6 and TRBJ2-7, with 13 nucleotides matching TRBD2. The CDR3 length is 15 residues. V trimming: 0 bases; J trimming: 4 bases; junction bases outside the gene matches: 1. Looked up from germline, CDR1 is SGHDT and CDR2 is YYEEEE. The DNA of the CDR3 is TGTGCCAGCAGCTTGGGACTAGCGGGAGGATACGAGCAGTACTTC. It yields the protein CASSLGLAGGYEQYF.

The chain recombines TRBV6-5 with TRBJ1-6; D possibly corresponds to TRBD1 (5 bases). The CDR3 spans 13 residues. Trimming left V 5 bases short and J 7 bases short, with 9 bases between. Germline V lookup: CDR1 MNHEY, CDR2 SVGAGI. In DNA, the CDR3 is TGTGCCAGCAGTATCGGACAAAATTCACCCCTCCACTTT. Protein product: CASSIGQNSPLHF.

The V gene is TRBV27, the J gene TRBJ1-5; no clear D gene. Germline V CDR1 and CDR2: MNHEY, SMNVEV (reference sequence). The CDR3 is made up of 14 amino acids. V was clipped by 1 base and J by 4 bases, with 8 bases between them. The CDR3 sequence: CASSLWPGNQPQHF. The CDR3, as DNA: TGTGCCAGCAGTTTATGGCCCGGGAATCAGCCCCAGCATTTT.

The CDR3 loop reads CASSLGTGGQPQHF. CDR3 nucleotides: TGCGCCAGCAGCTTGGGGACAGGGGGACAGCCCCAGCATTTT. The chain couples TRBV5-1 to TRBJ1-5; 10 positions match TRBD1. Germline CDR1 reads SGHRS; CDR2 reads YFSETQ. After removal of 0 bases from V and 7 bases from J, the junction contained 1 base not matched to a gene. The length of the CDR3 is 14 residues.

This chain connects TRBV2 to TRBJ2-1; D may be TRBD2 (5 bases). The CDR3 is made up of 14 amino acids. Trimming removed 7 bases at V and 5 bases at J, with 15 bases between. Germline loops: CDR1 SNHLY, CDR2 FYNNEI. CDR3 residues: CASTPRGLDNEQFF. DNA of the CDR3: TGTGCCAGCACCCCGAGAGGACTCGACAATGAGCAGTTCTTC.

This CDR3 reads CAWSDRGEQYF. CDR3 sequence (DNA): TGTGCCTGGAGCGACAGGGGCGAGCAGTACTTC. The chain has TRBV30 and TRBJ2-7; 8 nucleotides line up with TRBD1. Trimming cost V 3 bases and J 6 bases; bases outside gene matches: 1. Germline V CDR1 and CDR2: GTSNPN, SVGIG (reference sequence). The CDR3 has 11 residues.

The chain has TRBV6-5 and TRBJ1-2; D gene ambiguous. The CDR3 is made up of 13 amino acids. With 7 bases removed from V and 2 bases from J, the gap between germline ends came to 11 bases. Germline V gene data show CDR1 as MNHEY and CDR2 as SVGAGI. CDR3 protein: CASKRSLNYGYTF. In DNA form, the CDR3 reads TGTGCCAGCAAAAGGAGTCTGAACTATGGCTACACCTTC.

This clone has more than one count but fewer than ten. The chain joins TRBV7-8 to TRBJ2-7, with 10 bases identical to TRBD1. This CDR3 spans 15 amino acids. Germline V gives CDR1 SGHVS, CDR2 FQNEAQ. Trimming at V came to 5 bases and at J to 4 bases, leaving 8 bases not matched to a gene. The CDR3 region is CASSGGQGYSYEQYF. CDR3 bases: TGTGCCAGCAGCGGGGGACAGGGGTATTCGTACGAGCAGTACTTC.

V gene TRBV19 combines with J gene TRBJ2-7; 8 bases are a match to TRBD1. The CDR3 loop spans 14 amino acids. The trim removed 3 bases at V and 2 bases at J, leaving 3 bases unmatched. Germline CDR1 is LNHDA and CDR2 is SQIVND (reference sequence). This chain's CDR3 is CASSIAGGPYEQYF. CDR3 nucleotide sequence: TGTGCCAGTAGTATTGCAGGGGGCCCCTACGAGCAGTACTTC. The whole variable domain, remainder taken from reference TRBV19 and TRBJ2-7, is DGGITQSPKYLFRKEGQNVTLSCEQNLNHDAMYWYRQDPGQGLRLIYYSQIVNDFQKGDIAEGYSVSREKKESFPLTVTSAQKNPTAFYLCASSIAGGPYEQYFGPGTRLTVT.

The chain has TRBV29-1 and TRBJ2-2; TRBD2 might be the D (6 bases). V lost 5 bases to trimming and J lost 6 bases, with 13 bases between them. The CDR3 covers 13 residues. In germline, CDR1 is SQVTM, CDR2 ANQGSEA. This CDR3 is CSVLRGDSGELFF. The CDR3 bases are TGCAGCGTTTTACGCGGGGACTCCGGGGAGCTGTTTTTT.

The V gene is TRBV27, the J gene TRBJ1-1; D not resolved. Trimming took 4 bases from V and 1 from J, leaving 7 bases between them. The length of the CDR3 is 13 residues. Per germline, CDR1 MNHEY and CDR2 SMNVEV (reference sequence). CDR3 residues: CASSYRQNTEAFF. CDR3 nucleotides: TGTGCCAGCAGTTACCGACAGAACACTGAAGCTTTCTTT.

The J gene is TRBJ2-1, the V gene TRBV29-1; D possibly corresponds to TRBD1 (5 bases). The CDR3 sequence is 13 residues long. CDR1 is SQVTM and CDR2 is ANQGSEA in the germline V gene. The V end lost 4 bases, the J end lost 0 bases, and 7 bases lay between the germline ends. The CDR3 is CSVGTTSYNEQFF. As DNA, the CDR3 is TGCAGCGTTGGGACAACCTCCTACAATGAGCAGTTCTTC.